Listed here is a single TCR beta chain. Its cognate antigen has yet to be identified. One base away there is no much larger clone; base qualities are not given. V drops 6 bases and J drops 0 bases, leaving 12 bases in between. Measured from the cysteine to the phenylalanine, the CDR3 is 15 residues long. Of the read, only the CDR3 DNA is kept; its 45 bases are in frame from base 1. CDR1 and CDR2 (DFQATT, SNEGSKA) derive from the germline V gene (reference sequence). The data belong to a study of blood T cells in healthy people across ages (dated by TCRdb to between 2015 and 2017). A note on the overall study: In model experiments, roughly one uniquely barcoded TCR beta cDNA molecule per two T cells was captured by template switching. To avoid experimental bias, donors of different ages were randomly spread across the sequencing lanes. Four age groups were formed from the donors: young (average 16 years), middle-aged (roughly 38), aged (around 68) and long-lived (about 75). Age-related changes in TCR beta repertoire diversity were measured in the study by deep sequencing normalized with unique cDNA molecular identifiers. Using the same blood draw, the study looked at two additional independent replicas of 1 million unique cDNA reads for two donors, one aged 18 to 30 and the other aged 80 or older. Broad study findings and their caveats: Compared with the aged group, the long-lived group had more naive CD4+ T cells, fewer expanded clones and increased TCR diversity, a pattern suggesting age selection. The CMV infection status of donors was not known, potentially confounding age-related changes in expanded clonotypes. Estimates of total diversity from one million sequenced T cells were regarded as lower bounds and underestimates. Observed TCR beta diversity per million T cells fell roughly linearly with age, and a significant reduction was already apparent by age roughly 41. Because profiling used bulk unsorted PBMCs, naive and antigen-experienced compartments could not be compared conclusively. A strong correlation was found between observed TCR beta diversity and the percentage of naive T cells measured by flow cytometry.

The method was 5' RACE. These reads were obtained on an Illumina HiSeq 2500. A second PCR of roughly 7 to 11 cycles was performed with a sample-barcoded 5' primer and a J-beta primer mix. A unique molecular identifier was introduced onto each TCR beta cDNA molecule by a template-switch 5' adaptor carrying 12 random nucleotides. Each sample yielded at least 2.5 million CDR3-containing paired-end reads. First-strand cDNA was synthesized from all RNA with the Mint cDNA synthesis kit, primed by a TRBC-specific oligonucleotide. Following uracil-DNA glycosylase treatment, a first 18-cycle PCR with universal primers M1SS and BC2_uni_R was performed on all cDNA. In the source study's methods: Normalization of each sample was performed by random selection of 1 million high-quality reads, each carrying a distinct molecular identifier. Reads with shared molecular identifiers were discarded instead of being binned into consensus sequences. MiTCR, run with a Q25 quality threshold and the strictest error-elimination algorithm, handled CDR3 identification, clonotype clustering and error correction. A nonparametric unseen species model using Euler transformation provided a lower-bound estimate of total TCR beta diversity. Using fastp at Q25 and MiXCR, TCRdb reprocessed the public reads and kept productive beta chains. Rows matching on CDR3 protein sequence are summarized as one entry with the most common DNA and genes. V and J calls and clone size were set by TCRdb, not the authors. For this sample the table gives some 1.5 million distinct CDR3 sequences, of which under 30% were detected only once. The top ten hold around 7.7% of the sample.

The roughly 39 donors, aged 6 to 90 years, were systemically healthy Caucasian individuals from Russia. Approximately 10 milliliters of peripheral blood were collected from each donor into EDTA-treated Vacutainer tubes. PBMCs were isolated by Ficoll-Paque density-gradient centrifugation, with at least 6 million obtained per sample. Total RNA, at least 6 micrograms per sample, was extracted from PBMCs with Trizol reagent. Naive CD45RAhigh/CD27high T cell percentages were measured by flow cytometry on a PBMC aliquot from every donor. The specimen was blood. The V and J genes are TRBV20-1 and TRBJ2-6, with TRBD1 as a weak D call on 6 bases. This TCR came from a young woman in good health. The DNA is as follows: TGCAGTGCCCAGGACAGCTCCTCTGGGGCCAACGTCCTGACTTTC. It specifies CSAQDSSSGANVLTF.